The sequence of this T cell receptor beta chain was determined in a study of T cell repertoires in cytomegalovirus infection. Study-wide background: Through public TCR beta signatures, both CMV infection and matching HLA type were indicated.

Notes on the study in general: Cumulative frequency (of public TCR beta family members) identified carriers of CMV plus the relevant HLA. Dominating the ex vivo response were HLA-C-restricted CMV-specific TCR beta clonotypes.

The CDR3 runs to 15 residues. Germline assignment: CDR1 DFQATT and CDR2 SNEGSKA (reference sequence). V dropped 4 bases and J dropped 0; count of bases not matched to a gene: 8. TCRdb fed the reads into MiXCR, producing one record per CDR3 protein. Of some 150,000 distinct CDR3 sequences in the sample, approximately 5.9% were seen once. Concerning this clonotype: As yet, its antigen is unknown.

The chain joins TRBV20-1 to TRBJ2-7; 8 positions match TRBD1. Specimen: PBMCs. This TCR derives from a human donor in good health (CMV status not recorded). Some clones in this sample may be carry-over from other donors' samples. The CDR3 nucleotides are TGCAGTGCTACGGACAGGGCGAAGAGCTCCTACGAGCAGTACTTC. Protein sequence: CSATDRAKSSYEQYF.